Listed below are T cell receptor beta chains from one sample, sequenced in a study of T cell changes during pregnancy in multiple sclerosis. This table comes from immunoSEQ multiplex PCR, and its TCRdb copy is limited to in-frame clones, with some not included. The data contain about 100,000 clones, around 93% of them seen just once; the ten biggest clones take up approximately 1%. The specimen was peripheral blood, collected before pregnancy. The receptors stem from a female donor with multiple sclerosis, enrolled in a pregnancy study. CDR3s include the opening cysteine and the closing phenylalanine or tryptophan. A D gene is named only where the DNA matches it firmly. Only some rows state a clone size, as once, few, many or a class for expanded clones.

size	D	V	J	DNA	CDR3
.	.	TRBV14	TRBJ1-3	TGTGCCAGCAGGCCCCCCGGGAAAAACACCATATATTTT	CASRPPGKNTIYF
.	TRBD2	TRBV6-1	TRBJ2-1	TGTGCCAGCAGTGCACCAGCGGGAGGGCCCGGCGATGAGCAGTTCTTC	CASSAPAGGPGDEQFF
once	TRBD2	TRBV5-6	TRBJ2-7	TGTGCCAGCAGCCCCCCGGGACTAGCGGGAGGTTTGTATGGCGAGCAGTACTTC	CASSPPGLAGGLYGEQYF
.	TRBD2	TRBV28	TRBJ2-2	TGTGCCAGCACCCTTGGACTAGCGGGGGGGAACACCGGGGAGCTGTTTTTT	CASTLGLAGGNTGELFF
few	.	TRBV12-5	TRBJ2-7	TGTGCTAGTGGAACGCCCACTCTTAGGAGCTCCTACGAGCAGTACTTC	CASGTPTLRSSYEQYF
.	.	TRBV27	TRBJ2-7	TGTGCCAGCAGTTTATCCACCAGGGGCTACGAGCAGTACTTC	CASSLSTRGYEQYF
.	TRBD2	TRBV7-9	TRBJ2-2	TGTGCCAGCAGCCCCGCTAGCGGGAGATCCACCGGGGAGCTGTTTTTT	CASSPASGRSTGELFF
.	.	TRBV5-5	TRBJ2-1	TGTGCCAGCAGTCTAGGATGGGAGCAGTTCTTC	CASSLGWEQFF
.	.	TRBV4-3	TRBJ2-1	TGCGCCAGCAGCCCGTCCAGGACAGCCCTCAGGTGGCAGTTCTTC	CASSPSRTALRWQFF
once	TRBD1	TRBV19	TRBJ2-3	TGTGCCAGTAGTGGGGACAGGGAGGCAGATACGCAGTATTTT	CASSGDREADTQYF
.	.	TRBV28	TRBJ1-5	TGTGCCAGCACGGACACCCTAGGGCAGCCCCAGCATTTT	CASTDTLGQPQHF
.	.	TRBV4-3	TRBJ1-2	TGCGCCAGCAGCTCCGAGACAGACCAATTTTATGGCTACACCTTC	CASSSETDQFYGYTF
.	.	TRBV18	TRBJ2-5	TGTGCCAGCTCAGACCGATCTCAGGGGACCCAGTACTTC	CASSDRSQGTQYF
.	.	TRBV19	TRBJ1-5	TGTGCCAGTAGTCCGACAGGTAGCAATCAGCCCCAGCATTTT	CASSPTGSNQPQHF
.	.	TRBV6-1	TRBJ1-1	TGTGCCAGCAGTGAAGGGGGACTTATGAACACTGAAGCTTTCTTT	CASSEGGLMNTEAFF
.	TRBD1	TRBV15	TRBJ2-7	TGTGCCACCAGCAGGAGGGGGCCAAGGGAGCAGTACTTC	CATSRRGPREQYF
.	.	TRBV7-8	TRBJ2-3	TGTGCCAGCAGCTTAGTTGCAGACACAGATACGCAGTATTTT	CASSLVADTDTQYF
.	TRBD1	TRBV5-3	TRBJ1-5	TGTGCCAGACCAATTGGGACAGGGCACTATTTTTATAGCAATCAGCCCCAGCATTTT	CARPIGTGHYFYSNQPQHF
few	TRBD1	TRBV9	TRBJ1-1	TGTGCCAGCAGCGTTCGGATCGAGCGGGGACAGGGAGGGACTGAAGCTTTCTTT	CASSVRIERGQGGTEAFF
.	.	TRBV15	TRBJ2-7	TGTGCCACCAGCAGAGATAGATCCGGCTACGAGCAGTACTTC	CATSRDRSGYEQYF
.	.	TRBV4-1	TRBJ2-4	TGCGCCAGCAGCCAAGAAAACCAGGGGAGGGACATTCAGTACTTC	CASSQENQGRDIQYF
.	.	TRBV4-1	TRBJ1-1	TGCGCCAGCAGCCAAGACACGGACTTCACTGCTGGGGCTTTCTTT	CASSQDTDFTAGAFF
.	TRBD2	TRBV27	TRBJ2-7	TGTGCCAGCAGTCCCGGGACTAGTGTCGAGCAGTACTTC	CASSPGTSVEQYF
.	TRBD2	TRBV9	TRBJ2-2	TGTGCCAGCAGCGCGCGACTAGCGACCACCGGGGAGCTGTTTTTT	CASSARLATTGELFF
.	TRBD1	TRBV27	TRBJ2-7	TGTGCCAGCAGACTGACAGGGGGCGCGGGGTACGAGCAGTACTTC	CASRLTGGAGYEQYF
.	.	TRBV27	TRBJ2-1	TGTGCCAGCAGTCCCCAGATGGAGCTGGGCAATGAGCAGTTCTTC	CASSPQMELGNEQFF